This T cell receptor (beta chain) emerged from a study of blood T cell repertoires in COVID-19. Study as a whole: The United States, Italy and Spain provided the acute and convalescent COVID-19 samples. From T cells, B-cell-depleted T cells, or PBMCs came the material, which was cDNA or gDNA.

Germline V gene data show CDR1 as MDHEN and CDR2 as SYDVKM. V gave up 7 bases and J gave up 7 bases, with 17 bases separating them. The CDR3 consists of 14 residues. This clone came up a few times. In the source study's methods: Estimates of nucleated cell counts were drawn from the amplification of reference gene primers. Generated by immunoSEQ multiplex PCR, the TCRdb table keeps only in-frame clones and is missing some. V, J and clone size are taken as reported in that table, and D and trimming were inferred from the DNA itself. The table lists 260,000 or so clones, around 83% of them singletons. The sequencing sample was made of peripheral blood. The source of this sequence is a man older than 75 with acute or convalescent COVID-19. The chain uses TRBV28 and TRBJ1-5, with D uncertain. The chain's CDR3 is CASIPGRVSQPQHF. CDR3 nucleotide sequence: TGTGCCAGCATCCCGGGGAGGGTGAGCCAGCCCCAGCATTTT.